The rows below give T cell receptor beta chains drawn from one sample of a study of T cells after yellow fever vaccination. MiXCR, run by TCRdb on the 5' RACE reads, gives a single entry per CDR3 protein. The repertoire holds roughly 300,000 distinct CDR3 sequences, with around 8.1% as singletons. The source material was PBMCs, sampled about 49 days after the first yellow fever vaccination. The receptors were gathered from a young man who received the YFV17D yellow fever vaccine. Both conserved end residues are part of each CDR3. The order of the fields is D gene, clone size, J gene, V gene, CDR3 DNA, CDR3 protein. D genes are given only for firm matches. Rows may omit the clone size; those that give it use once, few, many or a size class.

d_call: .; clone_size: .; j_call: TRBJ1-6; v_call: TRBV6-5; cdr3_nt: TGTGCCAGCAGTTACAGCGGGAGATCACCCCTCCACTTT; cdr3_aa: CASSYSGRSPLHF
d_call: .; clone_size: .; j_call: TRBJ1-3; v_call: TRBV10-3; cdr3_nt: TGTGCCATCAGAGACGGCAGAGTCAGCTCTGGAAACACCATATATTTT; cdr3_aa: CAIRDGRVSSGNTIYF
d_call: .; clone_size: .; j_call: TRBJ2-2; v_call: TRBV5-1; cdr3_nt: TGCGCCAGCAGCTTTCCAGGGATCGGGGAGCTGTTTTTT; cdr3_aa: CASSFPGIGELFF
d_call: .; clone_size: many; j_call: TRBJ2-2; v_call: TRBV7-2; cdr3_nt: TGTGCCAGCAGCCAAAGCGGAACCAACACCGGGGAGCTGTTTTTT; cdr3_aa: CASSQSGTNTGELFF
d_call: .; clone_size: few; j_call: TRBJ2-7; v_call: TRBV7-9; cdr3_nt: TGTGCCAGCAGCCCCTCGAACGCCTACGAGCAGTACTTC; cdr3_aa: CASSPSNAYEQYF
d_call: .; clone_size: .; j_call: TRBJ2-3; v_call: TRBV7-3; cdr3_nt: TGTGCCAGCAGCGCACCCATGGAAGATACGCAGTATTTT; cdr3_aa: CASSAPMEDTQYF
d_call: TRBD1; clone_size: many; j_call: TRBJ1-1; v_call: TRBV7-7; cdr3_nt: TGTGCCAGCAGCCCCGACAGGGTGAACACTGAAGCTTTCTTT; cdr3_aa: CASSPDRVNTEAFF
d_call: .; clone_size: .; j_call: TRBJ2-5; v_call: TRBV9; cdr3_nt: TGTGCCAGCAGCGCCGCAGGAACCCCCCGTCAGTACTTC; cdr3_aa: CASSAAGTPRQYF
d_call: TRBD1; clone_size: .; j_call: TRBJ1-2; v_call: TRBV5-1; cdr3_nt: TGCGCCAGCAGCTTACGACAGGGCAGTGGCGGCTACACCTTC; cdr3_aa: CASSLRQGSGGYTF
d_call: TRBD2; clone_size: many; j_call: TRBJ2-7; v_call: TRBV7-2; cdr3_nt: TGTGCCAGCAGCTTACAGGCTAGCGGTTCCCTCTACGAGCAGTACTTC; cdr3_aa: CASSLQASGSLYEQYF
d_call: .; clone_size: few; j_call: TRBJ2-1; v_call: TRBV7-8; cdr3_nt: TGTGCCAGCAGCTTAAAGTATGCTAGTCCAGACAATGAGCAGTTCTTC; cdr3_aa: CASSLKYASPDNEQFF
d_call: .; clone_size: .; j_call: TRBJ2-6; v_call: TRBV27; cdr3_nt: TGTGCCAGCAGTTCGTACTCTGGGGCCAACGTCCTGACTTTC; cdr3_aa: CASSSYSGANVLTF
d_call: .; clone_size: .; j_call: TRBJ1-2; v_call: TRBV6-5; cdr3_nt: TGTGCCAGCAGTTACCCGGCGTCGGGGTTTGATGGCTACACCTTC; cdr3_aa: CASSYPASGFDGYTF
d_call: .; clone_size: few; j_call: TRBJ1-1; v_call: TRBV18; cdr3_nt: TGTGCCAGCTCACCCACCGCGAACAGGGCTGACACTGAAGCTTTCTTT; cdr3_aa: CASSPTANRADTEAFF
d_call: .; clone_size: many; j_call: TRBJ1-1; v_call: TRBV7-2; cdr3_nt: TGTGCCAGCAGCTTAAACTTTCTCTTGAACACTGAAGCTTTCTTT; cdr3_aa: CASSLNFLLNTEAFF
d_call: .; clone_size: .; j_call: TRBJ2-1; v_call: TRBV18; cdr3_nt: TGTGCCAGCTCACCCAGGGACGGCTCCTACAATGAGCAGTTCTTC; cdr3_aa: CASSPRDGSYNEQFF
d_call: .; clone_size: few; j_call: TRBJ2-1; v_call: TRBV5-6; cdr3_nt: TGTGCCAGCAGCTTGCTACAAGTCTACAATGAGCAGTTCTTC; cdr3_aa: CASSLLQVYNEQFF
d_call: .; clone_size: .; j_call: TRBJ2-2; v_call: TRBV5-8; cdr3_nt: TGTGCCAGCGGACCTCCTCGCGCGAACACCGGGGAGCTGTTTTTT; cdr3_aa: CASGPPRANTGELFF
d_call: TRBD1; clone_size: few; j_call: TRBJ1-6; v_call: TRBV20-1; cdr3_nt: TGCAGTGCTCAAACAGGGGACAATTCACCCCTCCACTTT; cdr3_aa: CSAQTGDNSPLHF
d_call: .; clone_size: few; j_call: TRBJ2-7; v_call: TRBV10-3; cdr3_nt: TGTGCCACCTCACGGAGAAAGGACGAGCAGTACTTC; cdr3_aa: CATSRRKDEQYF
d_call: TRBD1; clone_size: .; j_call: TRBJ1-2; v_call: TRBV19; cdr3_nt: TGTGCCAGTGCACAGGGGGACGTCTATGGCTACACCTTC; cdr3_aa: CASAQGDVYGYTF
d_call: .; clone_size: few; j_call: TRBJ2-1; v_call: TRBV9; cdr3_nt: TGTGCCAGCAGCGCCCAGCGGACACATGAGCAGTTCTTC; cdr3_aa: CASSAQRTHEQFF
d_call: TRBD2; clone_size: .; j_call: TRBJ2-1; v_call: TRBV19; cdr3_nt: TGTGCCAGTAGTACACTAGCGGGGCCGTACAATGAGCAGTTCTTC; cdr3_aa: CASSTLAGPYNEQFF
d_call: TRBD2; clone_size: .; j_call: TRBJ2-5; v_call: TRBV5-4; cdr3_nt: TGTGCCAGCAGCGGCGGACTAGCTACGGAGACCCAGTACTTC; cdr3_aa: CASSGGLATETQYF
d_call: TRBD1; clone_size: .; j_call: TRBJ1-2; v_call: TRBV7-9; cdr3_nt: TGTGCCAGCAGCGACGGTTGGGGACAGAGCTACTATGGCTACACCTTC; cdr3_aa: CASSDGWGQSYYGYTF
d_call: .; clone_size: few; j_call: TRBJ2-2; v_call: TRBV6-4; cdr3_nt: TGTGCCAGCAGTGACGGGGAAACCGGGGAGCTGTTTTTT; cdr3_aa: CASSDGETGELFF
d_call: TRBD2; clone_size: few; j_call: TRBJ2-5; v_call: TRBV9; cdr3_nt: TGTGCCAGTAACGGCCGAGGTAGCGGGGGAATCCAAGAGACCCAGTACTTC; cdr3_aa: CASNGRGSGGIQETQYF
d_call: .; clone_size: few; j_call: TRBJ2-1; v_call: TRBV10-3; cdr3_nt: TGTGCCATCAAACCCGGGGTGGATAATGAGCAGTTCTTC; cdr3_aa: CAIKPGVDNEQFF
d_call: .; clone_size: few; j_call: TRBJ1-6; v_call: TRBV12-3/TRBV12-4; cdr3_nt: TGTGCCAGCAGCCCCCGCACAGGGCTGAGACGTTCACCCCTCCACTTT; cdr3_aa: CASSPRTGLRRSPLHF
d_call: TRBD2; clone_size: .; j_call: TRBJ2-3; v_call: TRBV5-4; cdr3_nt: TGTGCCAGCAGCTGGAGACTAGCGGGGGGGCCAGATACGCAGTATTTT; cdr3_aa: CASSWRLAGGPDTQYF
d_call: .; clone_size: .; j_call: TRBJ1-5; v_call: TRBV7-2; cdr3_nt: TGTGCCAGCAGCTCCGGTTGGCGCACCCTCGAAGCCCAGCATTTT; cdr3_aa: CASSSGWRTLEAQHF
d_call: TRBD1; clone_size: .; j_call: TRBJ2-5; v_call: TRBV5-4; cdr3_nt: TGTGCCAGCAGCATAAGGGACAGAACTCCCCAAGGGACCCAGTACTTC; cdr3_aa: CASSIRDRTPQGTQYF
d_call: .; clone_size: .; j_call: TRBJ2-2; v_call: TRBV7-2; cdr3_nt: TGTGCCAGCAGCTTGGCCTTGGACACCGGGGAGCTGTTTTTT; cdr3_aa: CASSLALDTGELFF
d_call: TRBD2; clone_size: few; j_call: TRBJ2-1; v_call: TRBV7-3; cdr3_nt: TGTGCCAGCAGTTCCGGGACTAGCGTTCGGAGCTCCTACAATGAGCAGTTCTTC; cdr3_aa: CASSSGTSVRSSYNEQFF
d_call: .; clone_size: few; j_call: TRBJ1-2; v_call: TRBV7-9; cdr3_nt: TGTGCCAGCAGCTTAGAATTGCCAGGGGCGAACTATGGCTACACCTTC; cdr3_aa: CASSLELPGANYGYTF
d_call: .; clone_size: .; j_call: TRBJ2-2; v_call: TRBV7-2; cdr3_nt: TGTGCCAGCAGCGCCAGAAATTTCGCCGGGGAGCTGTTTTTT; cdr3_aa: CASSARNFAGELFF
d_call: TRBD1; clone_size: few; j_call: TRBJ2-3; v_call: TRBV7-9; cdr3_nt: TGTGCCAGCAGCCAGGGGGCGGCAGATACGCAGTATTTT; cdr3_aa: CASSQGAADTQYF
d_call: .; clone_size: .; j_call: TRBJ2-3; v_call: TRBV11-2; cdr3_nt: TGTGCCAGCAGCTTAAACCCAGCTAGCACAGATACGCAGTATTTT; cdr3_aa: CASSLNPASTDTQYF
d_call: TRBD2; clone_size: many; j_call: TRBJ2-7; v_call: TRBV30; cdr3_nt: TGTGCCTGGAGGGGACTAGCCTCCTACGAGCAGTACTTC; cdr3_aa: CAWRGLASYEQYF
d_call: TRBD1; clone_size: few; j_call: TRBJ2-7; v_call: TRBV18; cdr3_nt: TGTGCCAGCTCACCCGTTCACCGGGACAGCCCCTACGAGCAGTACTTC; cdr3_aa: CASSPVHRDSPYEQYF
d_call: .; clone_size: .; j_call: TRBJ1-5; v_call: TRBV12-3/TRBV12-4; cdr3_nt: TGTGCCAGCAGTTTGGGATCCCGGAGCAATCAGCCCCAGCATTTT; cdr3_aa: CASSLGSRSNQPQHF
d_call: .; clone_size: .; j_call: TRBJ2-1; v_call: TRBV6-5; cdr3_nt: TGTGCCAGCAGTTACAGGGTCCGGAGGGGGCTCCTGATAGGGCATGAGCAGTTCTTC; cdr3_aa: CASSYRVRRGLLIGHEQFF
d_call: .; clone_size: .; j_call: TRBJ1-1; v_call: TRBV11-1; cdr3_nt: TGTGCCAGCAGCTTATCAGGGTACAAGGAAGCTTTCTTT; cdr3_aa: CASSLSGYKEAFF